This T cell receptor (beta chain) is from a study of PD-1 blockade in classical Hodgkin lymphoma. V lost 2 bases and J lost 1, with 5 bases in between. Germline loops: CDR1 SGHTA, CDR2 FQGNSA. The CDR3 length is 13 residues. Every patient relapsed after autologous stem cell transplantation, and brentuximab vedotin exposure varied. Magnetic negative selection was used to purify CD4+ T cells from thawed PBMCs. Here immunoSEQ multiplex PCR was the method, and the copy in TCRdb shows in-frame clones only, minus some. Of tens of thousands of clones listed, about nine tenths are singletons. The sequence was collected from a human donor with classical Hodgkin lymphoma. The genes are TRBV7-2 and TRBJ1-1; no reliable D call. The starting material was CD4+ T cells from blood, obtained at baseline. The CDR3 coding sequence is TGTGCCAGCAGCTTATTGTGGAACACTGAAGCTTTCTTT. Protein: CASSLLWNTEAFF.